What follows are 26 T cell receptor beta chains derived from one specimen sequenced in a study of control samples from healthy donors and cancer patients. Sequenced by immunoSEQ multiplex PCR; TCRdb stores in-frame clones only, minus some. Of some 130,000 clones listed, approximately 92% were seen once; the top ten hold 4.5% to 7%. Sequencing was carried out using blood. Receptors originate from a man aged 18 to 29 in good health.

The V and J genes are TRBV11-1 and TRBJ2-1; D unresolved. CDR1 and CDR2 from the germline V gene are SGHAT and FQDESV (reference sequence). V was shortened by 1 base and J by 6 bases, with 16 bases between the two germline ends. CDR3 length: 16 residues. This CDR3 reads CASSLVVYNPPNEQFF. The CDR3 nucleotides are TGTGCCAGCAGCTTAGTTGTCTACAACCCACCCAATGAGCAGTTCTTC.

The gene calls are TRBV7-2 and TRBJ2-7; 8 bases line up with TRBD2. Germline assignment: CDR1 SGHTA and CDR2 FQGNSA. V shed 5 bases and J 3 bases; nucleotides not matched to a gene: 6. This CDR3 is 14 amino acids long. The CDR3 sequence: CASSQRELRYEQYF. The CDR3 nucleotides read TGTGCCAGCAGCCAGCGGGAGCTACGCTACGAGCAGTACTTC.

The V call is TRBV5-1, the J call TRBJ1-6, with 9 positions matching TRBD1. Germline values: CDR1 SGHRS, CDR2 YFSETQ. This CDR3 spans 17 amino acids. After removal of 4 bases from V and 0 bases from J, the junction contained 5 bases not matched to a gene. This CDR3 reads CASSAGTGSSYNSPLHF. The CDR3, as DNA: TGCGCCAGCAGCGCCGGGACAGGGAGCTCCTATAATTCACCCCTCCACTTT.

The J gene is TRBJ2-5, the V gene TRBV5-1; TRBD2 matches 10 bases. J lost 2 bases, V lost 5 bases, and 6 bases had no gene match. This CDR3 spans 15 amino acids. Germline assignment: CDR1 SGHRS and CDR2 YFSETQ. Written as DNA, the CDR3 is TGCGCCAGCAGTCAACTAGCGGGGACTCAAGAGACCCAGTACTTC. Its translation is CASSQLAGTQETQYF.

The chain couples TRBV3-1 (or the pseudogene TRBV3-2) to TRBJ1-2; D call uncertain. The germline V and J ends were trimmed by 2 bases and 1 base, with 8 bases remaining between them. Germline CDR1 reads LGHDT; CDR2 reads YNNKEL (reference sequence). CDR3 length: 14 amino acids. The CDR3 here is CASSQRADNYGYTF. CDR3 coding DNA: TGTGCCAGCAGCCAAAGGGCGGATAACTATGGCTACACCTTC.

J is TRBJ1-1 and V is TRBV19, with 8 bases identical to TRBD1. Per the germline V gene, CDR1 is LNHDA and CDR2 is SQIVND (reference sequence). The CDR3 totals 17 residues. Unmatched junction bases numbered 10, after V lost 3 bases and J lost 1 base. CDR3 DNA: TGTGCCAGTAGTATCCCACCGCGGACAGGGTCGAACACTGAAGCTTTCTTT. It yields the protein CASSIPPRTGSNTEAFF.

The chain links TRBV6-5 to TRBJ1-2; no clear D. The CDR3 spans 13 residues. CDR1 and CDR2 from the germline V gene are MNHEY and SVGAGI. V gave up 0 bases and J gave up 5 bases, with 7 bases separating them. CDR3 sequence: CASSYSNGYGYTF. The CDR3 region has the DNA TGTGCCAGCAGTTACTCGAACGGGTATGGCTACACCTTC.

This clone has only a few counts. V gene TRBV7-9 combines with J gene TRBJ1-1; no clear D gene. Per germline, CDR1 SEHNR and CDR2 FQNEAQ (reference sequence). The V and J ends lost 4 bases and 1 base respectively, with 4 bases between them. CDR3 size: 12 residues. Written as DNA, the CDR3 is TGTGCCAGCAGCTCCTGGAACACTGAAGCTTTCTTT. It codes for CASSSWNTEAFF.

The table lists this clone with a count of one. The chain uses TRBV19 and TRBJ1-1, with D tentatively TRBD1 (5 bases). The V end lost 1 base, the J end lost 8 bases, and 14 bases lay between the germline ends. CDR3 size: 14 residues. The V gene's germline CDR1 is LNHDA and CDR2 SQIVND (reference sequence). CDR3 sequence reads: CASSIVAAGREAFF. The CDR3, as DNA: TGTGCCAGTAGTATAGTCGCGGCAGGGCGGGAAGCTTTCTTT. Drawing the rest from reference TRBV19 and TRBJ1-1, the complete variable domain is DGGITQSPKYLFRKEGQNVTLSCEQNLNHDAMYWYRQDPGQGLRLIYYSQIVNDFQKGDIAEGYSVSREKKESFPLTVTSAQKNPTAFYLCASSIVAAGREAFFGQGTRLTVV.

The chain joins TRBV30 to TRBJ1-1; D gene ambiguous. CDR1 and CDR2 from the germline V gene are GTSNPN and SVGIG (reference sequence). There are 12 residues in the CDR3. V lost 0 bases, J lost 6 bases, and 8 bases lay in between. CDR3 sequence: CAWSVAGSEAFF. The CDR3 nucleotides read TGTGCCTGGAGTGTGGCGGGCTCTGAAGCTTTCTTT. The full variable domain, rest sourced from reference TRBV30 and TRBJ1-1, is SQTIHQWPATLVQPVGSPLSLECTVEGTSNPNLYWYRQAAGRGLQLLFYSVGIGQISSEVPQNLSASRPQDRQFILSSKKLLLSDSGFYLCAWSVAGSEAFFGQGTRLTVV.

The chain uses TRBV5-1 and TRBJ1-2; D is possibly TRBD1 (6 bases). The germline V gene encodes CDR1 SGHRS and CDR2 YFSETQ. V was cut by 3 bases and J by 8 bases, with 17 bases left in between. The CDR3 spans 14 residues. The CDR3 bases are TGCGCCAGCAGCTCAGGGACAAGTCAGGGGGGCTACACCTTC. This gives the protein CASSSGTSQGGYTF.

V gene TRBV6-2 or TRBV6-3 combines with J gene TRBJ2-2; 8 nucleotides match TRBD2. This CDR3 contains 17 residues. Germline V gene data show CDR1 as MNHEY and CDR2 as SVGEGT. With V trimmed by 5 bases and J by 5 bases, 13 bases remained unmatched. CDR3 nucleotide sequence: TGTGCCAGCAGTCGCCCTCCCCTAGCGGGTGAAACCGGGGAGCTGTTTTTT. This codes for CASSRPPLAGETGELFF.

The chain has TRBV5-4 and TRBJ1-2; the D is unclear. Trimming removed 0 bases from V and 5 bases from J, with 5 bases in between. The germline V gene has CDR1 SGHNT and CDR2 YYREEE (reference sequence). This CDR3 is built from 12 residues. The CDR3 coding sequence is TGTGCCAGCAGCTTGGAAGGATATGGCTACACCTTC. It translates to CASSLEGYGYTF.

This chain's CDR3 is CASSTRTGFGNEKLFF. CDR3 coding DNA: TGTGCCAGCAGCACCAGGACAGGGTTTGGTAATGAAAAACTGTTTTTT. V is TRBV13 and J is TRBJ1-4, with TRBD1 identical over 8 bases. From germline, CDR1 is PRHDT and CDR2 FYEKMQ (reference sequence). The CDR3 length is 16 residues. Trimming at V came to 5 bases and at J to 4 bases, leaving 9 bases not matched to a gene. The full variable domain, rest sourced from reference TRBV13 and TRBJ1-4, is AAGVIQSPRHLIKEKRETATLKCYPIPRHDTVYWYQQGPGQDPQFLISFYEKMQSDKGSIPDRFSAQQFSDYHSELNMSSLELGDSALYFCASSTRTGFGNEKLFFGSGTQLSVL.

For this clone: The same CDR3 can be traced to other DNA sequences in this sample. J is TRBJ2-1 and V is TRBV5-1; D unresolved. This CDR3 spans 15 amino acids. V lost 2 bases to trimming and J lost 0 bases, with 9 bases between them. Germline loops: CDR1 SGHRS, CDR2 YFSETQ. This CDR3 is CASSLVGSSYNEQFF. Here the CDR3 DNA reads TGCGCCAGCAGCTTAGTCGGTAGCTCCTACAATGAGCAGTTCTTC.

This chain links TRBV5-1 with TRBJ1-4; TRBD1 aligns across 10 bases. The length of the CDR3 is 16 residues. Germline V CDR1 and CDR2: SGHRS, YFSETQ. J was trimmed by 3 bases and V by 0 bases; bases with no gene match: 2. As DNA, the CDR3 is TGCGCCAGCAGCTTGGTCGGGACAGGGGCTAATGAAAAACTGTTTTTT. This gives the protein CASSLVGTGANEKLFF.

This clone has only a few counts. The chain joins TRBV10-2 to TRBJ1-5; unclear D gene. The CDR3 contains 13 residues. Trimming stripped 2 bases from V and 3 bases from J, with 5 bases between. Germline V gene data show CDR1 as WSHSY and CDR2 as SAAADI. CDR3 residues: CASSEGYNQPQHF. As DNA, the CDR3 is TGCGCCAGCAGTGAGGGGTACAATCAGCCCCAGCATTTT.

This clone was observed a single time. This chain links TRBV29-1 with TRBJ2-7; maybe TRBD1 (6 bases). This CDR3 region has 13 residues. Looked up from germline, CDR1 is SQVTM and CDR2 is ANQGSEA. The V end was cut by 3 bases, the J end by 7 bases, with 16 bases between. CDR3 nucleotides: TGCAGCGTTGACAGGGGAAGTGCGGAAGAGCAGTACTTC. Its protein is CSVDRGSAEEQYF.

The CDR3 loop reads CASSLDTGRDEQFF. The CDR3 region has the DNA TGTGCCAGCAGCTTAGACACGGGGCGCGATGAGCAGTTCTTC. V gene TRBV7-9 combines with J gene TRBJ2-1; D could derive from TRBD1 or TRBD2 (5 bases each). From germline, CDR1 is SEHNR and CDR2 FQNEAQ (reference sequence). V was shortened by 1 base and J by 8 bases, with 12 bases between the two germline ends. CDR3 length: 14 residues.

The V and J genes are TRBV28 and TRBJ2-2; D remains ambiguous. The CDR3 extends over 12 amino acids. The V and J ends lost 2 bases and 5 bases respectively, with 3 bases between them. Germline V gene sequence: CDR1 MDHEN, CDR2 SYDVKM. The CDR3 nucleotides read TGTGCCAGCAGTTTAAGGACCGGGGAGCTGTTTTTT. Translated, it gives CASSLRTGELFF.

There are many counts of this clone. This chain links TRBV3-1 (or the pseudogene TRBV3-2) with TRBJ1-2, with D maybe TRBD1 (6 bases). V shed 0 bases and J shed 8 bases, with 16 bases lying between them. CDR1 LGHDT and CDR2 YNNKEL come from the germline V gene (reference sequence). The CDR3 covers 15 residues. CDR3 nucleotide sequence: TGTGCCAGCAGCCAAGATGGGGGCTGGGGGGACGGCTACACCTTC. Translating gives CASSQDGGWGDGYTF.

The chain employs TRBV11-1 and TRBJ2-7; 10 nucleotides line up with TRBD1. CDR3 length: 15 amino acids. The V gene end was trimmed by 3 bases and the J gene end by 5 bases; junction bases not matched to a gene: 7. CDR1 and CDR2 from the germline V gene are SGHAT and FQDESV (reference sequence). The CDR3 here is CASSFTDRGANEQYF. The CDR3, as DNA: TGTGCCAGCAGCTTCACGGACAGGGGGGCTAACGAGCAGTACTTC.

J is TRBJ1-1 and V is TRBV28, with D uncertain. The germline V gene has CDR1 MDHEN and CDR2 SYDVKM. This CDR3 is built from 13 residues. The germline V and J ends were trimmed by 3 bases and 3 bases, with 8 bases remaining between them. The CDR3 here is CASSLRQYTEAFF. The CDR3 region has the DNA TGTGCCAGCAGTTTGCGGCAGTACACTGAAGCTTTCTTT.

V is TRBV5-1 and J is TRBJ2-6; D is unresolved. V was cut by 6 bases and J by 0 bases, with 7 bases left in between. The CDR3 is made up of 14 amino acids. Per germline, CDR1 SGHRS and CDR2 YFSETQ. The CDR3 here is CASTESSGANVLTF. Here the CDR3 DNA reads TGCGCCAGCACCGAAAGCTCTGGGGCCAACGTCCTGACTTTC.

CDR3 loop: CASSQKTGDFSYEQYF. CDR3 DNA sequence: TGCGCCAGCAGCCAAAAAACAGGGGATTTCTCCTACGAGCAGTACTTC. The chain joins TRBV4-1 to TRBJ2-7; 7 positions agree with TRBD1. J lost 0 bases, V lost 2 bases, and 7 bases had no gene match. This CDR3 contains 16 residues. Germline V CDR1 and CDR2: MGHRA, YSYEKL.

The chain is built from TRBV4-1 and TRBJ1-1, with D possibly TRBD1 on 6 matching bases. Germline V gene sequence: CDR1 MGHRA, CDR2 YSYEKL. Trimming took 3 bases from V and 5 from J, leaving 19 bases between them. This CDR3 comprises 16 residues. CDR3 region: CASSHPGKGGTTEAFF. CDR3 DNA sequence: TGCGCCAGCAGCCATCCAGGGAAAGGGGGAACGACTGAAGCTTTCTTT.